The clone carrying this T cell receptor (beta chain) was seen a single time. Its cognate antigen is unknown. The record originates from a study of blood T cells in healthy people across ages. Study-wide points: In these data, TCR beta diversity tracked strongly with naive T cell percentage.

A second PCR of 7 to 11 cycles used a sample-barcoded 5' primer and a J-beta primer mix. TCRdb re-called the 5' RACE reads through MiXCR, storing one row per CDR3 protein. The sample consists of 2 million or so distinct CDR3 sequences, just under 50% of them appearing once. V lost 6 bases and J 1 base, leaving 17 bases between the germline ends. The germline CDR1 and CDR2 sequences are LNHDA and SQIVND (reference sequence). The CDR3 is 16 residues long. This chain links TRBV19 with TRBJ2-3, with D possibly being TRBD1 (6 bases). The specimen sequenced was blood. The TCR was taken from a woman between 40 and 55 years old in good health. CDR3 bases: TGTGCCAGTAGCCTGTTAAGGGGGATGGGCACAGATACGCAGTATTTT. Protein sequence: CASSLLRGMGTDTQYF. Looking up the rest from reference TRBV19 and TRBJ2-3 gives the full variable domain: DGGITQSPKYLFRKEGQNVTLSCEQNLNHDAMYWYRQDPGQGLRLIYYSQIVNDFQKGDIAEGYSVSREKKESFPLTVTSAQKNPTAFYLCASSLLRGMGTDTQYFGPGTRLTVL.